This T cell receptor beta chain emerged from a study of early T cells in non-severe SARS-CoV-2 infection. MiXCR, run by TCRdb on the 5' RACE reads, gives a single entry per CDR3 protein. The sample lists about 30,000 distinct CDR3 sequences, roughly 5% seen once, with approximately 5.8% in the top ten. Germline V lookup: CDR1 MNHNS, CDR2 SASEGT. V was cut by 8 bases and J by 4 bases, with 12 bases left in between. This CDR3 comprises 14 residues. This clonotype has a count of ten or more. V is TRBV6-1 and J is TRBJ2-6; D not certain. This TCR was sampled from an adult who was a healthcare worker with PCR-confirmed SARS-CoV-2 infection or an uninfected control (not recorded which). The specimen sequenced was whole blood. CDR3 region: CASLDHRGANVLTF. The CDR3 region has the DNA TGTGCCAGCCTCGATCACCGGGGGGCCAACGTCCTGACTTTC.